This T cell receptor (beta chain) was found in a study of CD8+CD57+ T cells in acquired aplastic anemia. General study points: There were 25 to 35 CD8+ CDR3 sequences that occurred in both patients and controls. Patients did not significantly differ from controls in CD8+ Simpson's diversity.

This clonotype was detected ten times or more. Its antigen is currently unknown. The germline CDR1 and CDR2 sequences are SGHTA and FQGTGA. This CDR3 is 15 amino acids long. V lost 2 bases and J lost 7; bases outside the gene matches: 6. Selection for sequencing was limited to patients who had shown CD8+CD57+ cell expansion by flow cytometry. The patients, all of them, had severe acquired aplastic anemia. Genomic DNA templated the TCR beta VDJ and CDR3 profiling. TCRdb re-called the reads with MiXCR, one entry per CDR3 protein. Of about 250,000 distinct CDR3 sequences in the sample, around 45% are singletons; the top ten hold 7.8%.

Specimen: sorted CD4+, CD8+, or CD8+CD57+ T cells (not recorded which) from PBMCs. The chain recombines TRBV7-3 with TRBJ2-1; 9 nucleotides match TRBD2. This TCR derives from a human donor with aplastic anemia. The CDR3 protein is CASSLGGGAENEQFF. For the CDR3, the DNA is TGTGCCAGCAGCTTAGGCGGGGGGGCGGAGAATGAGCAGTTCTTC. Variable domain in full (rest from reference TRBV7-3 and TRBJ2-1): GAGVSQTPSNKVTEKGKYVELRCDPISGHTALYWYRQSLGQGPEFLIYFQGTGAADDSGLPNDRFFAVRPEGSVSTLKIQRTERGDSAVYLCASSLGGGAENEQFFGPGTRLTVL.